The rows below give T cell receptor beta chains drawn from one sample of a study of blood T cell repertoires in COVID-19. Produced via immunoSEQ multiplex PCR; TCRdb's table is partial and in-frame only. The table includes roughly 100,000 clones, around nine tenths detected once. Sequencing was carried out using peripheral blood. These receptors all stem from a human donor in a cohort sampled during active COVID-19. CDR3s include the opening cysteine and the closing phenylalanine or tryptophan.

len | j_gene | v_gene | CDR3aa
15 | TRBJ1-4 | TRBV4-3 | CASSQSLGGGEKLFF
13 | TRBJ1-6 | TRBV30 | CAWRFAERSPLHF
18 | TRBJ2-6 | TRBV6-4 | CASSPVFGGGTGANVLTF
15 | TRBJ1-1 | TRBV2 | CASSDPRAFGTEAFF
17 | TRBJ1-5 | TRBV7-2 | CASSLTGTGVRYQPQHF
10 | TRBJ1-1 | TRBV6-5 | CASRQVEAFF
15 | TRBJ2-3 | TRBV9 | CASSVGSVLTDTQYF
16 | TRBJ2-1 | TRBV7-3 | CASSSKGLAGVNEQFF
14 | TRBJ2-1 | TRBV18 | CASSPGQGNNEQFF
14 | TRBJ2-1 | TRBV29-1 | CSAPAGGLGGEQFF
16 | TRBJ1-4 | TRBV15 | CATSRDRLWTDEKLFF
16 | TRBJ1-1 | TRBV4-1 | CASSQDHGEGNTEAFF
17 | TRBJ1-2 | TRBV3-1/TRBV3-2 | CASSHSNTGGLGYGYTF
14 | TRBJ1-1 | TRBV10-1 | CASSTGGSGSEAFF
15 | TRBJ1-1 | TRBV4-3 | CASSQNVGVNTEAFF
17 | TRBJ2-2 | TRBV6-2/TRBV6-3 | CASSPVTSGLNTGELFF
15 | TRBJ1-1 | TRBV5-8 | CASSGEDRVNTEAFF
19 | TRBJ1-5 | TRBV6-2/TRBV6-3 | CASSYLRTGALYSNQPQHF
13 | TRBJ2-1 | TRBV27 | CASSPGTSGVGFF
17 | TRBJ1-2 | TRBV6-2/TRBV6-3 | CASSLAEAVVGTGGYTF
17 | TRBJ2-3 | TRBV6-4 | CASIPILPGQGTDTQYF
15 | TRBJ2-1 | TRBV27 | CASQDRLSSYNEQFF
19 | TRBJ2-7 | TRBV4-3 | CASSQDRVSGHGPSYEQYF
15 | TRBJ2-3 | TRBV24-1 | CATSDSASFTDTQYF
15 | TRBJ2-2 | TRBV3-1/TRBV3-2 | CASSPRGLGSGELFF
16 | TRBJ2-6 | TRBV5-8 | CASSQEEGSGANVLTF
14 | TRBJ2-3 | TRBV27 | CASSFGSETDTQYF
12 | TRBJ2-5 | TRBV5-4 | CASSRGAETQYF
15 | TRBJ2-7 | TRBV30 | CAWGVGLAGDYEQYF
14 | TRBJ2-7 | TRBV5-1 | CASSSLTGSYEQYF
13 | TRBJ1-1 | TRBV6-5 | CASRQGENTEAFF
13 | TRBJ1-1 | TRBV6-2/TRBV6-3 | CASSPTVNTEAFF
17 | TRBJ2-7 | TRBV5-1 | CASSLLQTGGEVYEQYF
14 | TRBJ1-2 | TRBV7-9 | CASSPRRDSYGYTF
15 | TRBJ1-1 | TRBV28 | CASSLPGAVSTEAFF
16 | TRBJ2-2 | TRBV6-5 | CASSYPTTSGSRELFF
14 | TRBJ1-1 | TRBV19 | CASSVGQGNTEAFF
16 | TRBJ2-2 | TRBV28 | CASIPRGGANTGELFF